This TCR beta chain comes out of a study of cytomegalovirus exposure and HLA in healthy donors. The primer mix had 60 Vbeta and 13 Jbeta primers. Clones were sequenced by immunoSEQ multiplex PCR, and TCRdb holds only the in-frame ones, with some missing. The data contain around 99,000 clones, 81% of them singletons. Deletions cut 1 base from V and 8 bases from J, with 11 bases between. Germline V lookup: CDR1 GTSNPN, CDR2 SVGIG (reference sequence). This CDR3 has 12 amino acids. Points on this clone: Antigen specificity is unknown.

Study results and caveats: In vitro work confirmed that a few CMV-associated chains recognize CMV antigens.

The sequenced sample was PBMCs. This receptor was identified in a woman aged 30 to 39 in good health and CMV-seronegative. The chain couples TRBV30 to TRBJ1-2; D uncertain. CDR3 sequence reads: CAWSESSFGYTF. The CDR3 DNA reads TGTGCCTGGAGTGAGTCTAGTTTCGGCTACACCTTC. Together with reference TRBV30 and TRBJ1-2, the CDR3 gives the full variable domain: SQTIHQWPATLVQPVGSPLSLECTVEGTSNPNLYWYRQAAGRGLQLLFYSVGIGQISSEVPQNLSASRPQDRQFILSSKKLLLSDSGFYLCAWSESSFGYTFGSGTRLTVV.